One sample yielded the 26 T cell receptor beta chains listed below, sequenced in a study of early T cells in non-severe SARS-CoV-2 infection. TCRdb ran MiXCR on the 5' RACE reads and lists one entry per CDR3 protein. This table has tens of thousands of distinct CDR3 sequences, 10% to 15% appearing once. The sample comprised whole blood. The origin of the receptors is an adult who was a healthcare worker with PCR-confirmed SARS-CoV-2 infection or an uninfected control (not recorded which).

The chain is built from TRBV5-1 and TRBJ2-2, with 7 nucleotides matching TRBD1. Germline V gene data show CDR1 as SGHRS and CDR2 as YFSETQ. The CDR3 has 14 amino acids. V lost 4 bases to trimming and J lost 6 bases; unmatched junction nucleotides: 6. CDR3 sequence reads: CASSRGQRSGELFF. The CDR3 bases are TGCGCCAGCAGCCGGGGACAGAGGTCCGGGGAGCTGTTTTTT.

This clonotype has a count of ten or more. The chain joins TRBV9 to TRBJ1-1; no reliable D call. V lost 3 bases and J lost 0, with 9 bases in between. The CDR3 is 14 residues long. Germline CDR1 and CDR2: SGDLS and YYNGEE. The CDR3 sequence is CASSEGVLNTEAFF. CDR3 DNA sequence: TGTGCCAGCAGCGAGGGAGTCCTGAACACTGAAGCTTTCTTT.

This clonotype was seen at least ten times. The V gene is TRBV7-9, the J gene TRBJ2-2, with a possible D match to TRBD1 (6 bases). V was shortened by 4 bases and J by 4 bases, with 13 bases between the two germline ends. The CDR3 loop spans 15 amino acids. Germline V gene lookup returns CDR1 SEHNR and CDR2 FQNEAQ (reference sequence). The CDR3: CASSYQGTSTGELFF. CDR3 coding DNA: TGTGCCAGCAGCTACCAGGGGACCTCCACCGGGGAGCTGTTTTTT.

In its sample, this clonotype was seen many times. The chain employs TRBV7-9 and TRBJ2-5, with D possibly TRBD1 on 5 matching bases. V lost 8 bases and J lost 1, with 11 bases in between. The germline CDR1 and CDR2 sequences are SEHNR and FQNEAQ (reference sequence). The CDR3 runs 13 residues. DNA of the CDR3: TGTGCCAGCGGCAGGGATGTCCAAGAGACCCAGTACTTC. Translated: CASGRDVQETQYF.

The J gene is TRBJ1-1, the V gene TRBV9; 8 bases are shared with TRBD1. Germline V gene data show CDR1 as SGDLS and CDR2 as YYNGEE. The V and J ends lost 2 bases and 4 bases, in that order; junction bases with no gene match: 4. The CDR3 has 14 residues. DNA of the CDR3: TGTGCCAGCAGCGTTACAGGGGGAGGCACTGAAGCTTTCTTT. Its protein is CASSVTGGGTEAFF.

There are many counts of this clonotype. This chain connects TRBV20-1 to TRBJ2-5; no clear D. V lost 3 bases, J lost 5 bases, and 10 bases lay in between. Looked up from germline, CDR1 is DFQATT and CDR2 is SNEGSKA (reference sequence). CDR3 length equals 12 residues. The CDR3 spells CSASYQVETQYF. The CDR3 region has the DNA TGCAGTGCTAGTTATCAGGTGGAGACCCAGTACTTC.

The chain has TRBV7-3 and TRBJ2-6; perhaps TRBD1 as D (5 bases). Germline V lookup: CDR1 SGHTA, CDR2 FQGTGA. V lost 3 bases and J lost 0, with 12 bases in between. The CDR3 runs 17 residues. Here the CDR3 DNA reads TGTGCCAGCAGCTTGGGGCCCCCAGGCTCTGGGGCCAACGTCCTGACTTTC. Translation: CASSLGPPGSGANVLTF.

This clonotype occurred a few times. This chain uses TRBV12-3 or TRBV12-4 with TRBJ1-5; D is unclear. Trimming stripped 3 bases from V and 6 bases from J, with 12 bases between. The CDR3 is made up of 14 amino acids. The CDR3 nucleotides are TGTGCCAGCAGTTTTTCTGTCGTGGGTCAGCCCCAGCATTTT. It is translated as CASSFSVVGQPQHF.

The genes are TRBV6-2 or TRBV6-3 and TRBJ2-5; the match to TRBD1 covers 7 bases. In germline, CDR1 is MNHEY, CDR2 SVGEGT. Germline trimming cut 6 bases from V and 5 bases from J; bases unmatched to any gene: 3. CDR3 length: 12 residues. CDR3 in amino acids: CASRDRVETQYF. The CDR3 nucleotides read TGTGCCAGCAGAGACAGGGTGGAGACCCAGTACTTC.

This clonotype was detected ten times or more. This chain uses TRBV6-4 with TRBJ1-2, with D perhaps matching TRBD1 (5 bases). V was trimmed by 4 bases and J by 8 bases, leaving 17 bases between them. The CDR3 runs to 14 residues. Germline values: CDR1 MRHNA, CDR2 SNTAGT. The CDR3 reads CASSVRRDVGGYTF. CDR3 coding DNA: TGTGCCAGCAGTGTCCGCCGGGACGTTGGGGGCTACACCTTC.

In its sample, this clonotype was seen many times. V and J are TRBV4-3 and TRBJ2-2; possibly TRBD2 for D (6 bases). Germline loops: CDR1 LGHNA, CDR2 YSLEER. Trimming removed 0 bases from V and 2 bases from J, with 16 bases in between. This CDR3 region has 18 residues. CDR3: CASSQDRRAVANTGELFF. The CDR3 bases are TGCGCCAGCAGCCAAGATAGGAGGGCGGTAGCTAACACCGGGGAGCTGTTTTTT.

This clonotype has at least ten counts. This chain joins TRBV18 and TRBJ2-1; D call uncertain. With 0 bases removed from V and 6 bases from J, the gap between germline ends came to 6 bases. CDR3 length equals 13 residues. Per the germline V gene, CDR1 is KGHSH and CDR2 is LQKENI. The CDR3 bases are TGTGCCAGCTCACCACCGATGGGCAATGAGCAGTTCTTC. This translates into CASSPPMGNEQFF. The whole variable domain, remainder taken from reference TRBV18 and TRBJ2-1, is NAGVMQNPRHLVRRRGQEARLRCSPMKGHSHVYWYRQLPEEGLKFMVYLQKENIIDESGMPKERFSAEFPKEGPSILRIQQVVRGDSAAYFCASSPPMGNEQFFGPGTRLTVL.

The genes are TRBV6-5 and TRBJ1-2, with TRBD1 matching over 10 bases. Looked up from germline, CDR1 is MNHEY and CDR2 is SVGAGI. The CDR3 is 14 residues long. The J segment lost 5 bases and the V segment lost 2 bases, leaving 2 bases of the junction unmatched. The CDR3, as DNA: TGTGCCAGCAGTTACGACAGGGGGCCTTATGGCTACACCTTC. Translated: CASSYDRGPYGYTF.

V and J are TRBV7-9 and TRBJ1-5, with D unresolved. Trimming cost V 5 bases and J 5 bases, with 10 bases left between them. CDR1 and CDR2 from the germline V gene are SEHNR and FQNEAQ (reference sequence). The CDR3 length is 13 residues. The CDR3 protein is CASSANSDQPQHF. In nucleotides, the CDR3 is TGTGCCAGCAGCGCGAACAGCGATCAGCCCCAGCATTTT.

This clonotype was picked up many times. The chain has TRBV20-1 and TRBJ1-4; 10 positions match TRBD1. Germline-derived CDR1 and CDR2 are DFQATT and SNEGSKA (reference sequence). CDR3 length: 16 amino acids. The J segment lost 2 bases and the V segment lost 4 bases, leaving 7 bases of the junction unmatched. CDR3 DNA sequence: TGCAGTGCTATCCGGGACAGGGGACGGACTAATGAAAAACTGTTTTTT. Protein product: CSAIRDRGRTNEKLFF.

The V gene is TRBV7-3, the J gene TRBJ2-3; 8 bases match TRBD2. J was trimmed by 1 base and V by 5 bases; bases with no gene match: 5. There are 15 residues in the CDR3. Germline-derived CDR1 and CDR2 are SGHTA and FQGTGA. CDR3: CASSPLADGTDTQYF. The CDR3, as DNA: TGTGCCAGCAGCCCACTAGCGGACGGCACAGATACGCAGTATTTT.

The chain recombines TRBV5-1 with TRBJ1-1; D ambiguous. This CDR3 comprises 16 residues. Trimming shortened V by 0 bases and J by 0 bases, and 12 bases separated the two germline ends. Germline V gene data show CDR1 as SGHRS and CDR2 as YFSETQ. CDR3 DNA: TGCGCCAGCAGCTTGGGGCGACAACCCATGAACACTGAAGCTTTCTTT. It yields the protein CASSLGRQPMNTEAFF.

This clonotype is termed medium-sized. The V and J genes are TRBV4-1 and TRBJ1-1, with D possibly TRBD1 on 5 matching bases. Per germline, CDR1 MGHRA and CDR2 YSYEKL. This CDR3 region has 14 residues. V was clipped by 4 bases and J by 1 base, with 10 bases between them. The CDR3 DNA reads as TGCGCCAGCAGCCCATTTGGACAGAACACTGAAGCTTTCTTT. This gives the protein CASSPFGQNTEAFF.

About this clonotype itself: This clone may be a read error of a much larger clone one base away. The CDR3 sequence is CVDGTLNYNEQFF. For the CDR3, the DNA is TGTGTCGACGGGACTCTAAACTACAATGAGCAGTTCTTC. The chain has TRBV5-8 and TRBJ2-1, with D possibly TRBD2 on 6 matching bases. Germline values: CDR1 SGHTS, CDR2 YDEGEE. The CDR3 covers 13 residues.

This clonotype was seen more than once but under ten times. The chain joins TRBV10-3 to TRBJ2-5; D ambiguous. From germline, CDR1 is ENHRY and CDR2 SYGVKD. The V end lost 2 bases, the J end lost 5 bases, and 3 bases lay between the germline ends. CDR3 length equals 11 residues. The CDR3 region is CAISEGETQYF. CDR3 nucleotides: TGTGCCATCAGTGAGGGGGAGACCCAGTACTTC.

This clonotype was found a few times. The chain employs TRBV24-1 and TRBJ2-3, with D possibly matching TRBD1 (6 bases). Per germline, CDR1 KGHDR and CDR2 SFDVKD. CDR3 size: 14 residues. V lost 9 bases and J lost 1, with 13 bases in between. The CDR3 is CATAPEGGTDTQYF. CDR3 nucleotide sequence: TGTGCCACCGCGCCTGAGGGGGGCACAGATACGCAGTATTTT.

This clonotype has a count of ten or more. This chain connects TRBV6-5 to TRBJ1-1; no clear D. The length of the CDR3 is 14 residues. Germline CDR1 reads MNHEY; CDR2 reads SVGAGI. Trimming cost V 6 bases and J 1 base, with 12 bases left between them. CDR3 DNA sequence: TGTGCCAGCAGCGGGTCCAGGAGGAACACTGAAGCTTTCTTT. This codes for CASSGSRRNTEAFF.

This clonotype was seen at least ten times. The rearrangement links TRBV11-2 to TRBJ2-3; D perhaps matches TRBD1 (6 bases). The CDR3 totals 12 residues. Germline CDR1 SGHAT, CDR2 FQNNGV. With 4 bases removed from V and 6 bases from J, the gap between germline ends came to 8 bases. The CDR3 nucleotides read TGTGCCAGCAGCTCGACAGGTGATACGCAGTATTTT. Translation: CASSSTGDTQYF.

The table lists this clonotype with many counts. The J gene is TRBJ2-1, the V gene TRBV10-2; no clear D. The CDR3 is made up of 11 amino acids. CDR1 and CDR2 (germline): WSHSY, SAAADI. The V and J ends lost 7 bases and 6 bases respectively, with 7 bases between them. The CDR3 coding sequence is TGCGCCAGCACTGTCCTCAATGAGCAGTTCTTC. Translated, it gives CASTVLNEQFF.

The chain is built from TRBV29-1 and TRBJ2-7; 7 bases are a match to TRBD1. Germline V CDR1 and CDR2: SQVTM, ANQGSEA. This CDR3 contains 14 residues. J was trimmed by 4 bases and V by 4 bases; bases with no gene match: 10. CDR3 in DNA: TGCAGCGTTGCTTTATTCCAGGGACAGTACGAGCAGTACTTC. It is translated as CSVALFQGQYEQYF.

The table lists this clonotype with many counts. J is TRBJ2-3 and V is TRBV11-2; 12 bases align to TRBD2. The V and J ends lost 5 bases and 3 bases, in that order; junction bases with no gene match: 6. CDR1 is SGHAT, CDR2 FQNNGV, per germline. This CDR3 is built from 16 residues. The CDR3 region has the DNA TGTGCCAGCAGCCCTTGGACTAGCGGGGATACAGATACGCAGTATTTT. It encodes CASSPWTSGDTDTQYF.